The 20 T cell receptor beta chains below come from one sample, sequenced in a study of shared clonotypes between healthy human individuals. Sequencing was performed with immunoSEQ multiplex PCR; in TCRdb, only in-frame clones are kept and a portion is missing. The table includes about 1.1 million clones, roughly 80% detected once. Sequencing was performed on memory CD4+ T cells from PBMCs. The subset here: CD45RA-negative fraction. The receptors were sampled from a man aged 18 to 30 in good health. Some clones in this sample may be carry-over from other donors' samples.

This clone came up a few times. CDR3 loop: CASSVGRQGAGGGTQYF. CDR3 DNA: TGTGCCAGCAGCGTAGGACGTCAGGGGGCCGGTGGAGGTACGCAGTATTTT. The V and J genes are TRBV9 and TRBJ2-3; the match to TRBD1 covers 8 bases. The CDR3 has 17 residues. Germline loops: CDR1 SGDLS, CDR2 YYNGEE. Germline trimming cut 0 bases from V and 8 bases from J; bases unmatched to any gene: 14.

V gene TRBV18 combines with J gene TRBJ2-7; 7 bases agree with TRBD2. The V gene's germline CDR1 is KGHSH and CDR2 LQKENI. Unmatched junction bases numbered 9, after V lost 1 base and J lost 3 bases. The CDR3 contains 16 residues. The CDR3 protein is CASSPRGGRAYYEQYF. For the CDR3, the DNA is TGTGCCAGCTCACCACGGGGAGGGAGGGCATACTACGAGCAGTACTTC.

This rearrangement joins TRBV5-1 to TRBJ2-4; D uncertain. Between the trimmed V and J ends, which lost 6 bases and 6 bases, there was a span of 13 bases. Germline CDR1 SGHRS, CDR2 YFSETQ. The CDR3 runs to 13 residues. CDR3 DNA sequence: TGCGCCAGCACTGGAAGCGAACGAAACATTCAGTACTTC. This sequence encodes CASTGSERNIQYF.

The chain is built from TRBV7-2 and TRBJ2-1; no clear D gene. CDR3 length equals 14 residues. CDR1 and CDR2 from the germline V gene are SGHTA and FQGNSA. Trimming removed 5 bases at V and 7 bases at J, with 15 bases between. CDR3 bases: TGTGCCAGCAGCGAAAGGGCGATTGGGAATGAGCAGTTCTTC. This codes for CASSERAIGNEQFF.

This clone turned up a few times. The V and J genes are TRBV16 and TRBJ1-5; D gene unclear. Between the trimmed V and J ends, which lost 4 bases and 1 base, there was a span of 2 bases. The CDR3 length is 12 residues. Germline V gene sequence: CDR1 KGHSY, CDR2 FQNENV. The chain's CDR3 is CASSLSNQPQHF. Here the CDR3 DNA reads TGTGCCAGCAGCCTCAGCAATCAGCCCCAGCATTTT. Filled out from reference TRBV16 and TRBJ1-5, the complete variable domain reads GEEVAQTPKHLVRGEGQKAKLYCAPIKGHSYVFWYQQVLKNEFKFLISFQNENVFDETGMPKERFSAKCLPNSPCSLEIQATKLEDSAVYFCASSLSNQPQHFGDGTRLSIL.

The chain carries TRBV5-1 and TRBJ2-7; 8 bases fit TRBD1. V lost 1 base and J lost 4; bases outside the gene matches: 7. The CDR3 is 15 amino acids. Per germline, CDR1 SGHRS and CDR2 YFSETQ. Here the CDR3 DNA reads TGCGCCAGCAGCTTGCAGACAGGGGTAGGATACGAGCAGTACTTC. Its protein product is CASSLQTGVGYEQYF.

The CDR3 sequence: CSVGRYRYEQYF. In DNA, the CDR3 is TGCAGCGTTGGCAGATACCGCTACGAGCAGTACTTC. The gene calls are TRBV29-1 and TRBJ2-7; D unresolved. The ends were cut back, 4 bases at V and 3 bases at J, with 10 bases in the middle. The CDR3 extends over 12 amino acids. Germline loops: CDR1 SQVTM, CDR2 ANQGSEA.

The chain combines TRBV5-1 with TRBJ2-3; 13 bases agree with TRBD2. The CDR3 sequence is 16 residues long. Unmatched junction bases numbered 5, after V lost 5 bases and J lost 2 bases. Per germline, CDR1 SGHRS and CDR2 YFSETQ. This chain's CDR3 is CASRTGTSGVTDTQYF. The CDR3 DNA reads as TGCGCCAGCAGGACCGGGACTAGCGGGGTCACAGATACGCAGTATTTT. Looking up the rest from reference TRBV5-1 and TRBJ2-3 gives the full variable domain: KAGVTQTPRYLIKTRGQQVTLSCSPISGHRSVSWYQQTPGQGLQFLFEYFSETQRNKGNFPGRFSGRQFSNSRSEMNVSTLELGDSALYLCASRTGTSGVTDTQYFGPGTRLTVL.

The rearrangement joins TRBV28 to TRBJ2-7, with 9 bases matching TRBD2. The CDR3 runs to 17 residues. Germline V gene data show CDR1 as MDHEN and CDR2 as SYDVKM. V was pared by 5 bases and J by 2 bases, with 13 bases of the junction left unmatched. CDR3 region: CASSKKREVKITYEQYF. In DNA, the CDR3 is TGTGCCAGCAGTAAAAAGCGGGAGGTCAAAATAACCTACGAGCAGTACTTC.

The chain joins TRBV5-4 to TRBJ1-1; D is unclear. Deletions cut 0 bases from V and 8 bases from J, with 11 bases between. The V gene's germline CDR1 is SGHNT and CDR2 YYREEE (reference sequence). The CDR3 spans 13 residues. The CDR3 reads CASSLGDGREAFF. The DNA of the CDR3 is TGTGCCAGCAGCTTGGGAGACGGACGCGAAGCTTTCTTT.

This clone was seen a handful of times. This sample includes further DNA sequences coding for the same CDR3. The V gene is TRBV20-1, the J gene TRBJ2-7; no reliable D call. The CDR3 has 10 residues. Germline CDR1 is DFQATT and CDR2 is SNEGSKA (reference sequence). Trimming removed 2 bases from V and 5 bases from J, with 4 bases in between. The CDR3 nucleotides read TGCAGTGCTAGACGGGACGAGCAGTACTTC. Translation: CSARRDEQYF.

V gene TRBV30 combines with J gene TRBJ1-3, with no clear D. V lost 2 bases and J 0 bases, leaving 11 bases between the germline ends. In germline, CDR1 is GTSNPN, CDR2 SVGIG (reference sequence). The length of the CDR3 is 15 residues. As DNA, the CDR3 is TGTGCCTGGAGTATTGGATCCAACTCTGGAAACACCATATATTTT. It specifies CAWSIGSNSGNTIYF.

The J gene is TRBJ2-7, the V gene TRBV28; 7 bases agree with TRBD2. The ends lost 5 bases at V and 4 bases at J; junction bases unmatched: 11. CDR3 length equals 15 residues. Germline CDR1 and CDR2: MDHEN and SYDVKM. In DNA form, the CDR3 reads TGTGCCAGCAGTCCTCTAGGGCTAGCGGATTACGAGCAGTACTTC. Protein sequence: CASSPLGLADYEQYF.

This clone has a handful of counts. The chain links TRBV7-2 to TRBJ2-5; D might be TRBD2 (6 bases). Germline values: CDR1 SGHTA, CDR2 FQGNSA. The CDR3 spans 12 residues. V was pared by 4 bases and J by 9 bases, with 12 bases between. CDR3 coding DNA: TGTGCCAGCAGCTACTATTCGGGGGCCCAGTACTTC. It translates to CASSYYSGAQYF. The whole variable domain, remainder taken from reference TRBV7-2 and TRBJ2-5, is GAGVSQSPSNKVTEKGKDVELRCDPISGHTALYWYRQSLGQGLEFLIYFQGNSAPDKSGLPSDRFSAERTGGSVSTLTIQRTQQEDSAVYLCASSYYSGAQYFGPGTRLLVL.

The chain recombines TRBV28 with TRBJ2-1, with 8 bases matching TRBD1. V dropped 10 bases and J dropped 5; count of bases not matched to a gene: 13. Germline assignment: CDR1 MDHEN and CDR2 SYDVKM. This CDR3 region has 15 residues. CDR3 region: CATIRQGIRNNEQFF. DNA of the CDR3: TGTGCCACGATCCGACAGGGGATCAGGAACAATGAGCAGTTCTTC.

The chain couples TRBV28 to TRBJ2-7; D is perhaps TRBD1 or TRBD2 (5 bases each). CDR3 length: 14 amino acids. Trimming pared 3 bases from V and 7 bases from J, leaving 16 bases between. CDR1 MDHEN and CDR2 SYDVKM come from the germline V gene. This CDR3 is CASSLGDMKGEQYF. CDR3 DNA sequence: TGTGCCAGCAGTTTGGGAGATATGAAGGGGGAGCAGTACTTC.

This clone has more than one count but fewer than ten. The chain recombines TRBV7-9 with TRBJ1-4; TRBD1 agrees at 7 bases. The germline gives CDR1 SEHNR, CDR2 FQNEAQ (reference sequence). Trimming took 5 bases from V and 0 from J; bases not matched to a gene: 6. The CDR3 contains 16 residues. The CDR3: CASSIQGPATNEKLFF. In nucleotides, the CDR3 is TGTGCCAGCAGCATACAGGGGCCCGCAACTAATGAAAAACTGTTTTTT.

DNA of the CDR3: TGCGCCAGCAGCTTGGCCGAGAGAGTGAACACTGAAGCTTTCTTT. Protein product: CASSLAERVNTEAFF. The chain couples TRBV5-1 to TRBJ1-1; D unclear. This CDR3 contains 15 residues. V was clipped by 0 bases and J by 0 bases, with 9 bases between them. Germline V gene lookup returns CDR1 SGHRS and CDR2 YFSETQ.

This clone appeared a single time. This chain joins TRBV7-3 and TRBJ1-1; D is uncertain. CDR3 length: 14 amino acids. V shed 3 bases and J shed 4 bases, with 12 bases lying between them. The germline V gene encodes CDR1 SGHTA and CDR2 FQGTGA. CDR3 sequence reads: CASSFGPSGTEAFF. The DNA for the CDR3 is TGTGCCAGCAGCTTTGGACCCTCGGGCACTGAAGCTTTCTTT. The full variable domain, with the rest looked up from reference TRBV7-3 and TRBJ1-1, is GAGVSQTPSNKVTEKGKYVELRCDPISGHTALYWYRQSLGQGPEFLIYFQGTGAADDSGLPNDRFFAVRPEGSVSTLKIQRTERGDSAVYLCASSFGPSGTEAFFGQGTRLTVV.

This chain's CDR3 is CAWSVEGRSYEQYF. CDR3 nucleotides: TGTGCCTGGAGTGTAGAGGGGCGCTCCTACGAGCAGTACTTC. The V call is TRBV30, the J call TRBJ2-7; either TRBD1 or TRBD2 may supply D (5 bases each). This CDR3 is 14 amino acids long. In germline, CDR1 is GTSNPN, CDR2 SVGIG (reference sequence). V lost 0 bases and J 0 bases, leaving 9 bases between the germline ends.